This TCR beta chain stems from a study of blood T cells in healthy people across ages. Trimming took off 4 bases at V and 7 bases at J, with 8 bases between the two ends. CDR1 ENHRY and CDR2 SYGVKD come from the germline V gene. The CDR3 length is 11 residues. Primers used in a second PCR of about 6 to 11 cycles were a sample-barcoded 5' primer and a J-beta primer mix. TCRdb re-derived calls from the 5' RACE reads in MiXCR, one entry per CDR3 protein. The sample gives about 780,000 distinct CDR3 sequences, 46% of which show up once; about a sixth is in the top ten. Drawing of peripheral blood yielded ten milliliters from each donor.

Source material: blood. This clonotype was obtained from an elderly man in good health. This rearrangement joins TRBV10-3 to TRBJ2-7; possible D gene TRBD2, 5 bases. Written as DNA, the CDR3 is TGTGCCATCAGTGGAAGGGAGGAGCAGTACTTC. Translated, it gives CAISGREEQYF.